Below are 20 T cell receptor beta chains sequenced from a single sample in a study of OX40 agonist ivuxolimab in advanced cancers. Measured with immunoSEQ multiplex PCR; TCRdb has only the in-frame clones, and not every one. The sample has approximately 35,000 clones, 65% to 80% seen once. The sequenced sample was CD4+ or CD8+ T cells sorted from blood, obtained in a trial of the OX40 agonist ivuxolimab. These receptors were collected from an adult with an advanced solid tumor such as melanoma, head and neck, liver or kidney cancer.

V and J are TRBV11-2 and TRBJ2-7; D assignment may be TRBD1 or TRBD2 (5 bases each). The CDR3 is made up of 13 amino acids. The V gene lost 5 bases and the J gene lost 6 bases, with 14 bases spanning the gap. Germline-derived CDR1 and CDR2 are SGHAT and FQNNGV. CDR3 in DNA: TGTGCCAGCAGCCCGGGACCAGGGAGCGAGCAGTACTTC. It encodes CASSPGPGSEQYF. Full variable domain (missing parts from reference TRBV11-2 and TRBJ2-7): EAGVAQSPRYKIIEKRQSVAFWCNPISGHATLYWYQQILGQGPKLLIQFQNNGVVDDSQLPKDRFSAERLKGVDSTLKIQPAKLEDSAVYLCASSPGPGSEQYFGPGTRLTVT.

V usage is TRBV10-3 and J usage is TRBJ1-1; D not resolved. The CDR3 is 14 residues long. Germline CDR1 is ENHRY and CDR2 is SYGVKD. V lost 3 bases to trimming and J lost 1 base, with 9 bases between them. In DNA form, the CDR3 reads TGTGCCATCAGTGATGGTACCCAGAACACTGAAGCTTTCTTT. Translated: CAISDGTQNTEAFF.

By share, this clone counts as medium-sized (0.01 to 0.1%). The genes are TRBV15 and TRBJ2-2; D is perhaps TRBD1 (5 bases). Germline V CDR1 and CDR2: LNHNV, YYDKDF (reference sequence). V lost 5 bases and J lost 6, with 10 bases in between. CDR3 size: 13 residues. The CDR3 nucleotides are TGTGCCACCAGCGGCAGGGTATCCGGGGAGCTGTTTTTT. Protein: CATSGRVSGELFF.

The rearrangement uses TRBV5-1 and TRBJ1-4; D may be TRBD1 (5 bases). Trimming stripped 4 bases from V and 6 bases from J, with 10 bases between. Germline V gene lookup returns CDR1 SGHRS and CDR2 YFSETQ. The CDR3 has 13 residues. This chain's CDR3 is CASSTDSYEKLFF. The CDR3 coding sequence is TGCGCCAGCAGCACAGACAGTTATGAAAAACTGTTTTTT.

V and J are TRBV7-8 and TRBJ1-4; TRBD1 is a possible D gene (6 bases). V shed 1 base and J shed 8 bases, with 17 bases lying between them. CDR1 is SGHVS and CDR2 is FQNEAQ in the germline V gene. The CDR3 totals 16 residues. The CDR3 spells CASSLGKRQGKEKLFF. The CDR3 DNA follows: TGTGCCAGCAGCTTAGGTAAACGGCAGGGGAAGGAAAAACTGTTTTTT.

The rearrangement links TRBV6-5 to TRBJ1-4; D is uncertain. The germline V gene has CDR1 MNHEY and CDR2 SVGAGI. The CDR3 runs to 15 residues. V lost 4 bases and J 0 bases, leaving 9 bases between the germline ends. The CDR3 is CASSSLAATNEKLFF. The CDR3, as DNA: TGTGCCAGCAGTTCCTTAGCTGCAACTAATGAAAAACTGTTTTTT.

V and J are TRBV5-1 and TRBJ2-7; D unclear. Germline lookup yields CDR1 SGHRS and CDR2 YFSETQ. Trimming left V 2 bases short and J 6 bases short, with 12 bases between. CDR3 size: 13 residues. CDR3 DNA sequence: TGCGCCAGCAGCTTCTCGAGTCCGGGCGAGCAGTACTTC. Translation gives CASSFSSPGEQYF.

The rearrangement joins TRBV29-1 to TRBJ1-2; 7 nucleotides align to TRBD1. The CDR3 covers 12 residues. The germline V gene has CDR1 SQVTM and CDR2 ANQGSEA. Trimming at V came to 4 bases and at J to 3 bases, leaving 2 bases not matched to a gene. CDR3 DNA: TGCAGCGTTGTCGACAGGGACTATGGCTACACCTTC. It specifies CSVVDRDYGYTF.

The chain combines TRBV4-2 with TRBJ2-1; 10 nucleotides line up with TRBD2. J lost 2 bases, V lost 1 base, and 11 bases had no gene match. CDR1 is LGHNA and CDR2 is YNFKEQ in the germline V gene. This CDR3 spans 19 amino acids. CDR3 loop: CASSQVSGGTSPAYNEQFF. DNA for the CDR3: TGTGCCAGCAGCCAAGTTAGCGGGGGGACCTCCCCAGCCTACAATGAGCAGTTCTTC.

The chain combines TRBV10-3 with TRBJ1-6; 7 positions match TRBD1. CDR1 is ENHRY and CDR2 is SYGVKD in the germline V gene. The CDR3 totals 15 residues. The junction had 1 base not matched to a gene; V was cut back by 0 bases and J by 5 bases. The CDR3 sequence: CAISESTGNNSPLHF. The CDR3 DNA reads TGTGCCATCAGTGAGTCGACAGGGAATAATTCACCCCTCCACTTT.

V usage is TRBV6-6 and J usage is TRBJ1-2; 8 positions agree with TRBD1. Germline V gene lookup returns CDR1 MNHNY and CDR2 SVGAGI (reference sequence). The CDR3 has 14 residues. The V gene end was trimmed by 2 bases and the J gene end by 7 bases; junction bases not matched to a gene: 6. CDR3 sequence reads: CASSYDRGESGYTF. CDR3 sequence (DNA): TGTGCCAGCAGTTACGACAGGGGAGAGTCTGGCTACACCTTC.

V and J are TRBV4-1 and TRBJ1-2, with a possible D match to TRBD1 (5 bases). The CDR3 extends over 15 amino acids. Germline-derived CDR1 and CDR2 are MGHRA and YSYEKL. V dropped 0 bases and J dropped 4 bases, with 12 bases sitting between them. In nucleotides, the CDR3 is TGCGCCAGCAGCCAAGAGTCAGGGAGCCCCTATGGCTACACCTTC. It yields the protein CASSQESGSPYGYTF.

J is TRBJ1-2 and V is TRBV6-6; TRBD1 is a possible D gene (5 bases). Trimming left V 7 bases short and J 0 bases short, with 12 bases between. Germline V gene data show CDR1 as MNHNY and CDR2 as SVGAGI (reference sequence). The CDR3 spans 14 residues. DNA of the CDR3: TGTGCCAGCACTCTGGGACCGGCTAACTATGGCTACACCTTC. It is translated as CASTLGPANYGYTF.

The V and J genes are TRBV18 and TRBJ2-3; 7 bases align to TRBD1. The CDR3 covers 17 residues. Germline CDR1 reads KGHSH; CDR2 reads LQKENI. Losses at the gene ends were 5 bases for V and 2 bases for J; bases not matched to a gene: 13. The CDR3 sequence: CASSSKGTDLFTDTQYF. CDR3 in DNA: TGTGCCAGCTCATCAAAAGGGACAGACCTATTCACAGATACGCAGTATTTT.

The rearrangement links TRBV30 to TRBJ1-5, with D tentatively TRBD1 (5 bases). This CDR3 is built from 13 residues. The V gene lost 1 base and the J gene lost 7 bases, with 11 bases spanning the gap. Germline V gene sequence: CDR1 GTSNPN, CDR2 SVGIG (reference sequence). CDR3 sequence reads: CAWSETGWQPQHF. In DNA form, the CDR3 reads TGTGCCTGGAGTGAAACAGGTTGGCAGCCCCAGCATTTT.

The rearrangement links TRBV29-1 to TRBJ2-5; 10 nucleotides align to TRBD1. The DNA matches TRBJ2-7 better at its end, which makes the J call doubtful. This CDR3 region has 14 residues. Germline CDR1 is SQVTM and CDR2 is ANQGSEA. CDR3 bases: TGCAGCGTTCTCTGGACAGGGGGGTCCTACGAGCAGTACTTC. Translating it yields CSVLWTGGSYEQYF.

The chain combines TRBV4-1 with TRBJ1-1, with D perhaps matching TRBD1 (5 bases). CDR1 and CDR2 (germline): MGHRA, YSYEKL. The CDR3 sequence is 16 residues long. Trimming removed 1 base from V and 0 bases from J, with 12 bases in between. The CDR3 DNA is TGCGCCAGCAGCCAAGCAGGACTAGGGGTGAACACTGAAGCTTTCTTT. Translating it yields CASSQAGLGVNTEAFF.

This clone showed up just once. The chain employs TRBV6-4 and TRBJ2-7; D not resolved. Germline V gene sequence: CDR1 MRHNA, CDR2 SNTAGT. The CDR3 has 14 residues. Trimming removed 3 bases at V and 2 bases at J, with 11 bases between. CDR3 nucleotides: TGTGCCAGCAGTGAGAGCGCAGGAACCTACGAGCAGTACTTC. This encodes CASSESAGTYEQYF.

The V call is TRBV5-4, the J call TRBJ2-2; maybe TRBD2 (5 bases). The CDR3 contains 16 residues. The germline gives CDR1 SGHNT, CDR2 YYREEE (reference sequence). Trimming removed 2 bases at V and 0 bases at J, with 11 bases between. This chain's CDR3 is CASSLPSSTNTGELFF. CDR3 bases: TGTGCCAGCAGCTTACCTAGCAGTACGAACACCGGGGAGCTGTTTTTT. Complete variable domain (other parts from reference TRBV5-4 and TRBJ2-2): ETGVTQSPTHLIKTRGQQVTLRCSSQSGHNTVSWYQQALGQGPQFIFQYYREEENGRGNFPPRFSGLQFPNYSSELNVNALELDDSALYLCASSLPSSTNTGELFFGEGSRLTVL.

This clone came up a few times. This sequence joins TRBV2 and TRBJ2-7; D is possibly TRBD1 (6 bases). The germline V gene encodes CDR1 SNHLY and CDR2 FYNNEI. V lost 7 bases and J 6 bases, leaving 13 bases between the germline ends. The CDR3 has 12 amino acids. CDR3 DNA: TGTGCCAGCATTTTACAGGGCTCCGAGCAGTACTTC. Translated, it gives CASILQGSEQYF.